The table lists the clone carrying this T cell receptor (beta chain) with many counts. This CDR3 has 13 amino acids. The V end lost 0 bases, the J end lost 7 bases, and 7 bases lay between the germline ends. Per the germline V gene, CDR1 is SGHTA and CDR2 is FQGTGA. The data belong to a study of CD8 T cells in ankylosing spondylitis. TCRdb redid the calling of the 5' RACE reads with MiXCR, one entry per CDR3 protein. Here the sample spans tens of thousands of distinct CDR3 sequences, roughly 7.2% being singletons. The chain employs TRBV7-3 and TRBJ2-1; D uncertain. The sample taken for sequencing was blood, either unsorted or a sorted T cell fraction (not recorded which). The TCR sequence derives from a male donor with ankylosing spondylitis or in good health (not recorded which). CDR3 region: CASSLTIENEQFF. The CDR3 nucleotides are TGTGCCAGCAGCTTAACGATAGAGAATGAGCAGTTCTTC. The variable domain in full, with the rest retrieved from reference TRBV7-3 and TRBJ2-1, is GAGVSQTPSNKVTEKGKYVELRCDPISGHTALYWYRQSLGQGPEFLIYFQGTGAADDSGLPNDRFFAVRPEGSVSTLKIQRTERGDSAVYLCASSLTIENEQFFGPGTRLTVL.